This T cell receptor beta chain derives from a study of control samples from healthy donors and cancer patients. This CDR3 has 14 amino acids. V lost 0 bases, J lost 5 bases, and 10 bases lay in between. The germline V gene has CDR1 LNHDA and CDR2 SQIVND (reference sequence). The protocol was immunoSEQ multiplex PCR, while the TCRdb copy is restricted to in-frame clones and leaves out a portion. The sample holds 120,000 to 150,000 clones; 70% to 90% are singletons and the top ten take roughly 8.7%. The chain is built from TRBV19 and TRBJ1-1; D gene uncertain. The source is a woman in her 30s in good health. The specimen sequenced was blood. This CDR3 reads CASSIEWRETEAFF. CDR3 nucleotide sequence: TGTGCCAGTAGTATAGAATGGAGGGAAACTGAAGCTTTCTTT. The variable domain in full, with the rest retrieved from reference TRBV19 and TRBJ1-1, is DGGITQSPKYLFRKEGQNVTLSCEQNLNHDAMYWYRQDPGQGLRLIYYSQIVNDFQKGDIAEGYSVSREKKESFPLTVTSAQKNPTAFYLCASSIEWRETEAFFGQGTRLTVV.